The present T cell receptor (beta chain) was sequenced within a study of cytomegalovirus exposure and HLA in healthy donors. The CDR3 sequence is 14 residues long. Trimming removed 5 bases from V and 12 bases from J; junction bases left unmatched: 10. CDR1 SGHNT and CDR2 YENEEA come from the germline V gene. On this clone itself: Its antigen is undetermined.

PCR employed 60 Vbeta and 13 Jbeta primers. Sequenced by immunoSEQ multiplex PCR; TCRdb stores in-frame clones only, minus some. The sample consists of about 170,000 clones, 80% to 85% of them appearing once. General observations from the study: Sequencing likely produced, as an artifact, a cluster of highly shared sequence variants. Later examination showed HLA-associated TCR beta chains had greater clonal expansion than equally common others.

The chain links TRBV11-3 to TRBJ1-6, with 7 bases matching TRBD1. The sequence was obtained from a boy between 2 and 10 years old in good health and CMV-seronegative. Sequencing used PBMCs. DNA for the CDR3: TGTGCCAGCAGCAGAGGACAGGTGAGTCTACCCCTCCACTTT. Amino acids: CASSRGQVSLPLHF.